A selection of T cell receptor beta chains follows, all from one sample in a study of human T cells and chemical hapten exposure. One entry per CDR3 protein, called by TCRdb with MiXCR from the RACE reads. In the table there are 350,000 to 400,000 distinct CDR3 sequences, roughly 4.6% of which are singletons. Sequencing used whole blood, obtained in connection with sensitization to the hapten diphenylcyclopropenone (DPC). The receptors here all came from a woman between 45 and 65 years old with alopecia areata. Some clones in this sample may be carry-over from other donors' samples. Each CDR3 is given with its conserved first and last residue. A D gene is named only where the DNA matches it firmly.

CDR3	J	D	V
CASSEAGGGTEAFF	TRBJ1-1	.	TRBV2
CASSYSKGFGAANTEAFF	TRBJ1-1	.	TRBV6-6
CASRRTGGSTDTQYF	TRBJ2-3	TRBD1	TRBV5-1
CASSQPEIGSFDTQYF	TRBJ2-3	.	TRBV18
CASSSRQGPRGAGELFF	TRBJ2-2	TRBD1	TRBV7-9
CASSPRLAGVDEQYF	TRBJ2-7	TRBD2	TRBV13
CASSPDGGPDTEAFF	TRBJ1-1	.	TRBV7-2
CASSHSREPLRQFF	TRBJ2-1	.	TRBV7-2
CSVEDLETGRYGYTF	TRBJ1-2	.	TRBV29-1
CSARDKGSGYEQYF	TRBJ2-7	.	TRBV20-1
CASGQHTLNTEAFF	TRBJ1-1	.	TRBV12-5
CASSGTSGRADSNEQFF	TRBJ2-1	TRBD2	TRBV28
CASSVAGGPSYEQYF	TRBJ2-7	TRBD2	TRBV9
CASSPGLAGVYEQYF	TRBJ2-7	TRBD2	TRBV12-3/TRBV12-4
CSVELPVEAFF	TRBJ1-1	.	TRBV29-1
CASSLRQVQEQYF	TRBJ2-7	.	TRBV18
CSVEGGQGGYTF	TRBJ1-2	TRBD1	TRBV29-1
CASSLGPSYNEQFF	TRBJ2-1	.	TRBV7-2
CAISEGRQDEQYF	TRBJ2-7	.	TRBV10-3
CASSTSKGTSGADTQYF	TRBJ2-3	TRBD2	TRBV6-5
CASSEDSYGYTF	TRBJ1-2	.	TRBV2
CASSPLPREAQYF	TRBJ2-5	.	TRBV6-5
CASSAAEADTQYF	TRBJ2-3	.	TRBV6-5
CASSPPQGIYEQYF	TRBJ2-7	.	TRBV13
CASTKQGTETQYF	TRBJ2-5	TRBD1	TRBV6-2/TRBV6-3
CASSLGRGFSEQFF	TRBJ2-1	.	TRBV11-2
CASSPDSLNQPQHF	TRBJ1-5	.	TRBV5-1
CASSPRTEAFF	TRBJ1-1	.	TRBV7-9
CASSFTRGADTQYF	TRBJ2-3	.	TRBV7-9
CASSVTGGGQPQHF	TRBJ1-5	TRBD1	TRBV11-2
CSVEWSSGNTIYF	TRBJ1-3	.	TRBV29-1
CASLPTGSTEAFF	TRBJ1-1	.	TRBV13
CASSDHRGNQPQHF	TRBJ1-5	.	TRBV9
CASSTGDRARMNTEAFF	TRBJ1-1	TRBD1	TRBV5-1
CASSLGLAAITQYF	TRBJ2-3	TRBD2	TRBV7-2
CSEWGAEGYTF	TRBJ1-2	.	TRBV29-1
CSVARTHNEQFF	TRBJ2-1	.	TRBV29-1
CASSPVGTTGELFF	TRBJ2-2	.	TRBV18
CSVEGGAEPEAFF	TRBJ1-1	.	TRBV29-1
CASSPRSADTQYF	TRBJ2-3	.	TRBV18